Each of the 19 T cell receptor beta chains below was sequenced from the same sample in a study of control samples from healthy donors and cancer patients. Here immunoSEQ multiplex PCR was the method, and the copy in TCRdb shows in-frame clones only, minus some. The data show just under 65,000 clones, with 75% to 85% seen just once and roughly 5.5% held by the top ten. Sequencing was done on a sample of blood. The receptor source for this set is a man aged 35 to 55 in good health.

The chain joins TRBV7-9 to TRBJ1-5, with D hard to call. Germline CDR1 reads SEHNR; CDR2 reads FQNEAQ (reference sequence). This CDR3 spans 13 amino acids. The V and J ends lost 1 base and 5 bases respectively, with 6 bases between them. The CDR3 reads CASSLDSDQPQHF. The CDR3 bases are TGTGCCAGCAGCTTAGATTCGGATCAGCCCCAGCATTTT. Drawing the rest from reference TRBV7-9 and TRBJ1-5, the complete variable domain is DTGVSQNPRHKITKRGQNVTFRCDPISEHNRLYWYRQTLGQGPEFLTYFQNEAQLEKSRLLSDRFSAERPKGSFSTLEIQRTEQGDSAMYLCASSLDSDQPQHFGDGTRLSIL.

The rearrangement joins TRBV6-5 to TRBJ2-7; 8 positions agree with TRBD1. Germline lookup yields CDR1 MNHEY and CDR2 SVGAGI. The CDR3 is made up of 14 amino acids. The V gene end was trimmed by 8 bases and the J gene end by 7 bases; junction bases not matched to a gene: 13. CDR3 loop: CASRKQGDMGEQYF. DNA of the CDR3: TGTGCCAGCCGAAAACAGGGGGATATGGGAGAGCAGTACTTC.

The V gene is TRBV6-4, the J gene TRBJ2-7; D may be TRBD1 or TRBD2 (5 bases each). Deletions cut 5 bases from V and 2 bases from J, with 10 bases between. This CDR3 is built from 13 residues. Germline-derived CDR1 and CDR2 are MRHNA and SNTAGT. Here the CDR3 reads CASSRLGAYEQYF. The CDR3 DNA reads TGTGCCAGCAGTCGACTGGGGGCCTACGAGCAGTACTTC.

CDR3: CASSLASRGHNEQFF. The CDR3 DNA reads as TGTGCCAGCAGCTTGGCTAGTAGGGGGCACAATGAGCAGTTCTTC. The chain employs TRBV5-5 and TRBJ2-1, with 7 bases lining up with TRBD1. V lost 0 bases, J lost 5 bases, and 5 bases stayed unmatched. The CDR3 contains 15 residues. Germline V gene lookup returns CDR1 SGHKS and CDR2 YYEKEE (reference sequence).

The chain uses TRBV19 and TRBJ1-5; D is unclear. Trimming left V 4 bases short and J 3 bases short, with 10 bases between. CDR3 length: 14 amino acids. The germline V gene has CDR1 LNHDA and CDR2 SQIVND (reference sequence). The CDR3 protein is CASSTRRTNQPQHF. The CDR3 nucleotides are TGTGCCAGTAGTACCCGACGAACCAATCAGCCCCAGCATTTT.

The V gene is TRBV6-5, the J gene TRBJ1-6; D might be TRBD1 (5 bases). V was cut by 7 bases and J by 6 bases, with 13 bases left in between. The CDR3 contains 14 residues. Germline lookup yields CDR1 MNHEY and CDR2 SVGAGI. DNA of the CDR3: TGTGCCAGCACCTTGTGGGACGGTAATTCACCCCTCCACTTT. It specifies CASTLWDGNSPLHF.

The chain couples TRBV30 to TRBJ1-2, with D possibly being TRBD1 (6 bases). Looked up from germline, CDR1 is GTSNPN and CDR2 is SVGIG (reference sequence). V dropped 4 bases and J dropped 12 bases, with 18 bases sitting between them. This CDR3 has 12 residues. The CDR3 DNA reads as TGTGCCTGGATTAATTCGGTGGGGGGCAACACCTTC. Its protein is CAWINSVGGNTF.

This chain links TRBV25-1 with TRBJ1-5, with D possibly TRBD1 on 6 matching bases. The V gene's germline CDR1 is MGHDK and CDR2 SYGVNS. The CDR3 runs to 15 residues. The germline V and J ends were trimmed by 4 bases and 3 bases, with 13 bases remaining between them. CDR3 nucleotide sequence: TGTGCCAGCAGTGGAAACCGGGACAACAATCAGCCCCAGCATTTT. It translates to CASSGNRDNNQPQHF.

The chain employs TRBV25-1 and TRBJ1-1; TRBD1 matches 9 bases. The V segment lost 8 bases and the J segment 6 bases; nucleotides outside the gene matches: 13. Germline CDR1 reads MGHDK; CDR2 reads SYGVNS. The CDR3 length is 15 residues. The CDR3 nucleotides read TGTGCCAGCTCTCAACTCACAGGGGGCATGGCTGAAGCTTTCTTT. Residues: CASSQLTGGMAEAFF.

The V call is TRBV28, the J call TRBJ2-7, with 9 bases identical to TRBD1. The CDR3 consists of 16 residues. V was pared by 7 bases and J by 1 base, with 11 bases of the junction left unmatched. CDR1 and CDR2 (germline): MDHEN, SYDVKM. CDR3 sequence: CASTGEVGTGSYEQYF. Here the CDR3 DNA reads TGTGCCAGCACCGGTGAGGTCGGGACAGGGTCCTACGAGCAGTACTTC.

This clone was picked up one time. The chain joins TRBV6-1 to TRBJ2-3; D is uncertain. Trimming took off 0 bases at V and 4 bases at J, with 8 bases between the two ends. The CDR3 is made up of 14 amino acids. CDR1 is MNHNS and CDR2 is SASEGT in the germline V gene. The CDR3 loop reads CASSEARPADTQYF. CDR3 coding DNA: TGTGCCAGCAGTGAAGCACGGCCGGCAGATACGCAGTATTTT.

This clone was observed a handful of times. CDR3 in DNA: TGCGCCAGCAGCCAAAGAACAGGGGGTAACAATCAGCCCCAGCATTTT. Translation gives CASSQRTGGNNQPQHF. V gene TRBV4-1 combines with J gene TRBJ1-5; 8 bases agree with TRBD1. Germline values: CDR1 MGHRA, CDR2 YSYEKL. The CDR3 extends over 16 amino acids. J lost 3 bases, V lost 2 bases, and 6 bases had no gene match.

The chain uses TRBV21-1 and TRBJ2-4; TRBD1 is the table's D call, not checked against the DNA. TRBV21-1 is recorded as a pseudogene. This CDR3 is built from 16 residues. The CDR3 is CASNQGGELAKNIQYF. Written as DNA, the CDR3 is TGTGCCAGCAACCAAGGGGGAGAACTAGCCAAAAACATTCAGTACTTC.

The chain has TRBV4-1 and TRBJ1-1, with D maybe TRBD1 (5 bases). Trimming took 1 base from V and 7 from J, leaving 22 bases between them. This CDR3 contains 17 residues. Germline loops: CDR1 MGHRA, CDR2 YSYEKL. The CDR3 sequence is CASSQVRLGGSILEAFF. The CDR3 nucleotides read TGCGCCAGCAGCCAAGTTCGGCTCGGGGGTTCTATTCTTGAAGCTTTCTTT.

The genes are TRBV24-1 and TRBJ1-5; a possible D gene is TRBD1 (6 bases). The CDR3 is 13 amino acids. Germline V gives CDR1 KGHDR, CDR2 SFDVKD. V shed 9 bases and J shed 7 bases, with 15 bases lying between them. The CDR3 region is CATAQGAHQPQHF. The DNA for the CDR3 is TGTGCCACCGCACAGGGAGCGCACCAGCCCCAGCATTTT.

The V gene is TRBV7-9, the J gene TRBJ2-7; D may be TRBD2 (7 bases). Germline V gene data show CDR1 as SEHNR and CDR2 as FQNEAQ (reference sequence). The CDR3 has 14 residues. The V end lost 3 bases, the J end lost 5 bases, and 14 bases lay between the germline ends. The CDR3, as DNA: TGTGCCAGCAGCTTTCGGGGGGCTGCCCACGAGCAGTACTTC. Protein product: CASSFRGAAHEQYF.

The chain links TRBV30 to TRBJ1-6; the D gene is possibly TRBD1 (5 bases). V shed 3 bases and J shed 7 bases, with 13 bases lying between them. This CDR3 has 14 residues. Germline V gene sequence: CDR1 GTSNPN, CDR2 SVGIG (reference sequence). The CDR3 coding sequence is TGTGCCTGGAGATCGGGGACCACAAATTCACCCCTCCACTTT. Translating it yields CAWRSGTTNSPLHF.

The V and J genes are TRBV28 and TRBJ2-5, with 9 bases fitting TRBD1. CDR1 is MDHEN, CDR2 SYDVKM, per germline. The V and J ends lost 4 bases and 4 bases, in that order; junction bases with no gene match: 7. This CDR3 region has 15 residues. CDR3 in DNA: TGTGCCAGCAGTTCCCCGGGACAGGGTCGAGAGACCCAGTACTTC. Translation: CASSSPGQGRETQYF.

V and J are TRBV19 and TRBJ1-1; D may be TRBD1 (5 bases). V was clipped by 6 bases and J by 1 base, with 30 bases between them. Germline V CDR1 and CDR2: LNHDA, SQIVND (reference sequence). The CDR3 consists of 20 residues. CDR3 sequence (DNA): TGTGCCAGTAGCTTTATCTATCCTCCTCCGGGCCAGGGAAAGAACACTGAAGCTTTCTTT. Protein product: CASSFIYPPPGQGKNTEAFF.